This TCR beta chain is drawn from a study of T cells expressing NK-cell markers. Overall study: One of the eight sequenced donors was seronegative, whereas the other seven were HCMV-seropositive.

General study points: The study found these clonotypes also leading the CD3+CD56-NKG2C+ fraction in a few donors.

TCRdb re-called the 5' RACE reads and gives one entry per CDR3 protein, without DNA. This sample's table has approximately 150,000 distinct CDR3 sequences. Comment on this clonotype: What it recognizes is unknown.

The CDR3 covers 15 residues. Germline lookup yields CDR1 DFQATT and CDR2 SNEGSKA (reference sequence). Sequenced sample: blood T cells: a sorted CD56 or NKG2C T cell subset, CD4+ or CD8+ T cells, or bulk PBMC T cells (not recorded which). This TCR came from a woman aged 18-69 years in good health. The V and J genes are TRBV20-1 and TRBJ2-2; TCRdb's assignment of TRBD1 cannot be checked, as there is no DNA. CDR3: CSARAGTTNTGELFF.